The present TCR beta chain was sequenced within a study of early T cells in non-severe SARS-CoV-2 infection. Study information: Bulk RNA from unsorted whole blood was sequenced; chains were unpaired. Study observations and caveats: Lookups in VDJdb leaned toward anti-spike CD8 responses and missed private and CD4 specificities.

Trimming took 7 bases from V and 2 from J, leaving 11 bases between them. The CDR3 length is 13 residues. Of note for this clonotype: What it binds is not known.

Unique molecular identifiers tagged individual cDNA molecules. MiXCR, run by TCRdb on the 5' RACE reads, gives a single entry per CDR3 protein. This sample has about 130,000 distinct CDR3 sequences, with 14% to 15% found just once. Sequenced: whole blood. V is TRBV12-3 or TRBV12-4 and J is TRBJ1-2; D unclear. This TCR was recovered from an adult who was a healthcare worker with PCR-confirmed SARS-CoV-2 infection or an uninfected control (not recorded which). CDR3 DNA sequence: TGTGCCAGCACCCAGGACCTCAACTATGGCTACACCTTC. Protein: CASTQDLNYGYTF.